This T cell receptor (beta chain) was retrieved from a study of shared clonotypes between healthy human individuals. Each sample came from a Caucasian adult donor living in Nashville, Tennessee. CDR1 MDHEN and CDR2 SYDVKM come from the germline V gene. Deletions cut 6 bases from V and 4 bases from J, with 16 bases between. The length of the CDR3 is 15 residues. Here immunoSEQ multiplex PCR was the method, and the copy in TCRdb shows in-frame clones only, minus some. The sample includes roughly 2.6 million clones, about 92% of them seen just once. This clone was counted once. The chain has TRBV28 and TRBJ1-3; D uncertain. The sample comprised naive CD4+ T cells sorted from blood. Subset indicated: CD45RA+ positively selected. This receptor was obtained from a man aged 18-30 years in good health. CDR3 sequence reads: CASRPPVWSGNTIYF. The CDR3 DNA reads TGTGCCAGCAGGCCCCCCGTTTGGTCCGGAAACACCATATATTTT.